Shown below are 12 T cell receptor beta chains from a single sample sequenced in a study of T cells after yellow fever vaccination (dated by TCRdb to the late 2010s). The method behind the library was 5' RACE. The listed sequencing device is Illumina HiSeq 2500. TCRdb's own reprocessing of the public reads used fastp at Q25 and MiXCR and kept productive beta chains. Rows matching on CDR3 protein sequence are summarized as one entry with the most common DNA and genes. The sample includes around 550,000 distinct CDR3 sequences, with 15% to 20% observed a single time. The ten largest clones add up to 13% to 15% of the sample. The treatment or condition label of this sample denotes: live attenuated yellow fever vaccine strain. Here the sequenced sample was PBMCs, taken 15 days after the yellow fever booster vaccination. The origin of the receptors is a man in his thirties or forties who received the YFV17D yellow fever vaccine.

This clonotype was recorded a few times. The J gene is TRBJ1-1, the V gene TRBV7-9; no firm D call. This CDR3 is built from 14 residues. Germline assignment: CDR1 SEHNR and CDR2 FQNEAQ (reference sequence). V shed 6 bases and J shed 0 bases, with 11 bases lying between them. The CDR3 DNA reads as TGTGCCAGCAGTAAAGAGTTATTGAACACTGAAGCTTTCTTT. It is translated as CASSKELLNTEAFF.

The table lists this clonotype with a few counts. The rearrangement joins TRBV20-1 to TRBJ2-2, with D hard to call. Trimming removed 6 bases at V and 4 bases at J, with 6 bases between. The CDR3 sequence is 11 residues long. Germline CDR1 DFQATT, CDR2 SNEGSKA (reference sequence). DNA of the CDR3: TGCAGTGCCCCAGGCACCGGGGAGCTGTTTTTT. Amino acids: CSAPGTGELFF.

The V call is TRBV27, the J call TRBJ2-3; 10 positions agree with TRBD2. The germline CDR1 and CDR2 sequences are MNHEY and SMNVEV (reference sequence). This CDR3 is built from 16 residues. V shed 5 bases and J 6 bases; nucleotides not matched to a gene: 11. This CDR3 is CASSPLSSGGRDTQYF. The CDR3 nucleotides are TGTGCCAGCAGTCCCCTGTCTAGCGGGGGAAGGGATACGCAGTATTTT.

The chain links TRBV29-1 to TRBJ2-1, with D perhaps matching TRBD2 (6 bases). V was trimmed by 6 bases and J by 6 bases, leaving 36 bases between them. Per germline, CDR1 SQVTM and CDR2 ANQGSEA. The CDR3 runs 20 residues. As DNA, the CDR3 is TGCAGCGTGCCTGAAGGGTTCTCCGCCGGGACCCCAATCGGGGGCAATGAGCAGTTCTTC. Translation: CSVPEGFSAGTPIGGNEQFF.

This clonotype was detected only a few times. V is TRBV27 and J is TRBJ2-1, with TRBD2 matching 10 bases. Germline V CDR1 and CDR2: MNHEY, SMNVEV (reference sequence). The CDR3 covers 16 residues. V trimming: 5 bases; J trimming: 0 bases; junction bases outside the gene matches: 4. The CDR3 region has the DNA TGTGCCAGCAGTCCCCTAGCGGGAGTCTCCTACAATGAGCAGTTCTTC. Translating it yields CASSPLAGVSYNEQFF.

CDR3 bases: TGTGCCAGCAGCTTAGGTAGACGCGGGTACGAGCAGTACTTC. It translates to CASSLGRRGYEQYF. V usage is TRBV11-2 and J usage is TRBJ2-7, with a tentative D call TRBD2 (5 bases). CDR1 is SGHAT, CDR2 FQNNGV, per germline. V was trimmed by 1 base and J by 4 bases, leaving 11 bases between them. This CDR3 contains 14 residues.

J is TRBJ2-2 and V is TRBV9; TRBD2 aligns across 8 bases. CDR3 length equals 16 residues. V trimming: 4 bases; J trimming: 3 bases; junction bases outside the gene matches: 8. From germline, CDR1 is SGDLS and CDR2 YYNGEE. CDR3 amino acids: CASSHSGRIDTGELFF. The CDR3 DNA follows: TGTGCCAGCAGCCACAGCGGGAGAATCGACACCGGGGAGCTGTTTTTT.

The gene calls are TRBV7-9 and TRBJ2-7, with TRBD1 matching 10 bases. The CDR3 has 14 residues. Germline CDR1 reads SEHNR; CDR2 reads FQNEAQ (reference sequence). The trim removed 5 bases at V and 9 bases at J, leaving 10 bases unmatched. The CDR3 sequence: CASSARDRGFGQYF. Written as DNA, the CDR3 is TGTGCCAGCAGCGCCCGGGACAGGGGTTTCGGGCAGTACTTC.

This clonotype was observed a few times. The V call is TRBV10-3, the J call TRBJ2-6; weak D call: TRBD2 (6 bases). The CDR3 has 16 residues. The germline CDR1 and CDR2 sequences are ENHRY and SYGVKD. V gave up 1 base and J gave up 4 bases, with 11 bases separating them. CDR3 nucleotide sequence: TGTGCCATCAGTGAGTTGGCGGGATCCGGGGCCAACGTCCTGACTTTC. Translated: CAISELAGSGANVLTF.

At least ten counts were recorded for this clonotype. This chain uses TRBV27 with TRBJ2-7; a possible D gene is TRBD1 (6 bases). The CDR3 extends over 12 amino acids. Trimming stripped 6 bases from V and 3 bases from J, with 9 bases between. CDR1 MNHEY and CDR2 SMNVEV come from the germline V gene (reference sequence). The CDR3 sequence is CASSATGYEQYF. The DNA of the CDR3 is TGTGCCAGCAGCGCGACAGGCTACGAGCAGTACTTC.

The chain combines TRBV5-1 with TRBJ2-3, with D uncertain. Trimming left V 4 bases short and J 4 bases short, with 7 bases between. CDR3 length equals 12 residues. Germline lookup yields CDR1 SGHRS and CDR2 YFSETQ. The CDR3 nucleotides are TGCGCCAGCAGCGCCCCATCAGATACGCAGTATTTT. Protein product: CASSAPSDTQYF. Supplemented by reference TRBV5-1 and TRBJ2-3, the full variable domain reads KAGVTQTPRYLIKTRGQQVTLSCSPISGHRSVSWYQQTPGQGLQFLFEYFSETQRNKGNFPGRFSGRQFSNSRSEMNVSTLELGDSALYLCASSAPSDTQYFGPGTRLTVL.

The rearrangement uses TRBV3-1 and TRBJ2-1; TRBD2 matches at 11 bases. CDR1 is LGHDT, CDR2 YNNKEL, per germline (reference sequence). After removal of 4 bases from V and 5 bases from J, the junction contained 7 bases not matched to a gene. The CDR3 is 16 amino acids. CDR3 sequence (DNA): TGTGCCAGCAGCCGGATCTTAGCGGGAGGGCACAATGAGCAGTTCTTC. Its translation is CASSRILAGGHNEQFF.